This passage covers 25 T cell receptor beta chains from one sample sequenced in a study of monozygotic twins with inflammatory bowel disease (dated 2019 in TCRdb). Libraries were prepared through 5' RACE. This sample was sequenced with an Illumina HiSeq 2500. One entry per CDR3 protein sequence results from the TCRdb reprocessing of the reads, with DNA left out. The sample's clone listing holds approximately 85,000 distinct CDR3 sequences. The ten biggest clones cover roughly 7.4% of the sample. Sequenced input: blood. These TCRs come from a human donor with ulcerative colitis or Crohn's disease, or a healthy co-twin of an affected twin (not recorded which).

The chain has TRBV5-1 and TRBJ2-1; the D gene TCRdb calls, TRBD2, cannot be checked with no DNA. The CDR3 loop spans 17 amino acids. Per germline, CDR1 SGHRS and CDR2 YFSETQ. This chain's CDR3 is CASTSPTTGENYNEQFF.

The rearrangement uses TRBV7-8 and TRBJ2-2; without DNA, the TCRdb call of TRBD1 cannot be checked. The CDR3 runs 19 residues. CDR1 is SGHVS, CDR2 FQNEAQ, per germline. CDR3 amino acids: CASSPGQGVFTTNTGELFF.

V usage is TRBV5-6 and J usage is TRBJ2-7; with no DNA, the TCRdb D assignment of TRBD2 cannot be verified. The CDR3 is 13 residues long. The germline CDR1 and CDR2 sequences are SGHDT and YYEEEE. This chain's CDR3 is CASRDYREYEQYF.

The chain links TRBV15 to TRBJ2-1. Germline CDR1 reads LNHNV; CDR2 reads YYDKDF (reference sequence). This CDR3 contains 12 residues. The CDR3: CATSRADNEQFF.

The chain uses TRBV5-1 and TRBJ2-1. Germline V gives CDR1 SGHRS, CDR2 YFSETQ. The CDR3 totals 11 residues. This chain's CDR3 is CASSRNNEQFF.

The chain employs TRBV5-1 and TRBJ1-2; TCRdb's D call, TRBD1, is unchecked because there is no DNA. Germline loops: CDR1 SGHRS, CDR2 YFSETQ. The CDR3 is 13 residues long. CDR3 in amino acids: CASSLAGTYGYTF.

This rearrangement joins TRBV7-2 to TRBJ1-1. The CDR3 extends over 14 amino acids. Germline values: CDR1 SGHTA, CDR2 FQGNSA. CDR3 region: CASSPRSSAPEAFF.

The genes are TRBV10-1 and TRBJ2-3. CDR1 WNHNN and CDR2 SYGVQD come from the germline V gene (reference sequence). The CDR3 consists of 15 residues. The CDR3 is CASSERSRNTDTQYF.

The chain combines TRBV12-3 or TRBV12-4 with TRBJ1-4; TCRdb outputs TRBD1, but without DNA this stays unchecked. This CDR3 has 15 amino acids. The CDR3 loop reads CASRYTGITNEKLFF.

The chain combines TRBV6-1 with TRBJ1-5. CDR3 length equals 14 residues. Germline CDR1 reads MNHNS; CDR2 reads SASEGT. CDR3 sequence reads: CASRADLSNQPQHF.

The chain carries TRBV20-1 and TRBJ1-1; TCRdb gives TRBD1 as the D gene, but with no DNA this cannot be confirmed. The CDR3 sequence is 11 residues long. In germline, CDR1 is DFQATT, CDR2 SNEGSKA (reference sequence). The CDR3 spells CSAAGADEAFF.

This sequence joins TRBV11-3 and TRBJ2-3. The CDR3 runs to 12 residues. Germline lookup yields CDR1 SGHNT and CDR2 YENEEA. The CDR3 protein is CASSLLADTQYF.

The V and J genes are TRBV9 and TRBJ2-5. CDR1 and CDR2 from the germline V gene are SGDLS and YYNGEE. The CDR3 has 15 residues. The CDR3 spells CASSVGKGIWETQYF.

The chain couples TRBV12-3 or TRBV12-4 to TRBJ2-7. The CDR3 has 13 residues. CDR3 sequence reads: CASSLLGGVGQYF.

The chain employs TRBV20-1 and TRBJ2-2; TCRdb reports TRBD1, a call that lacks DNA to check it against. CDR3 size: 15 residues. Germline loops: CDR1 DFQATT, CDR2 SNEGSKA (reference sequence). The CDR3 here is CSAKTDRGRAGELFF.

V gene TRBV2 combines with J gene TRBJ2-7. The CDR3 sequence is 13 residues long. Germline V lookup: CDR1 SNHLY, CDR2 FYNNEI. The CDR3 here is CASRVSLSYEQYF.

The V call is TRBV6-5, the J call TRBJ2-1; the D gene TCRdb calls, TRBD2, cannot be checked with no DNA. The CDR3 consists of 16 residues. CDR1 MNHEY and CDR2 SVGAGI come from the germline V gene. This CDR3 reads CASMVLAGGDINEQFF.

The chain links TRBV20-1 to TRBJ2-1; the D gene TCRdb calls, TRBD1, cannot be checked with no DNA. Looked up from germline, CDR1 is DFQATT and CDR2 is SNEGSKA (reference sequence). The CDR3 sequence is 13 residues long. CDR3 protein: CSARGLNYNEQFF.

The V gene is TRBV6-9, the J gene TRBJ1-1; no DNA is available, so the TRBD1 call from TCRdb remains unchecked. Per germline, CDR1 MNHGY and CDR2 SVAAGI. CDR3 length: 16 amino acids. This CDR3 reads CASTHGSHRENTEAFF.

CDR3 loop: CASSSPRTGGSYTF. This chain links TRBV7-8 with TRBJ1-2; the TCRdb D gene call, TRBD1, has no DNA to confirm it. The CDR3 is 14 amino acids. Germline V gives CDR1 SGHVS, CDR2 FQNEAQ. Using reference TRBV7-8 and TRBJ1-2 for the parts outside the CDR3, the full variable domain is GAGVSQSPRYKVAKRGQDVALRCDPISGHVSLFWYQQALGQGPEFLTYFQNEAQLDKSGLPSDRFFAERPEGSVSTLKIQRTQQEDSAVYLCASSSPRTGGSYTFGSGTRLTVV.

The chain has TRBV5-1 and TRBJ1-1; the TCRdb D gene call, TRBD1, has no DNA to confirm it. Germline V lookup: CDR1 SGHRS, CDR2 YFSETQ. The CDR3 consists of 15 residues. CDR3: CASSLDPGRNTEAFF.

The V call is TRBV5-1, the J call TRBJ1-1; TCRdb proposes TRBD1, but this gene call is untestable without DNA. This CDR3 is 15 amino acids long. The germline V gene encodes CDR1 SGHRS and CDR2 YFSETQ. The CDR3 reads CASSRQTALNTEAFF.

V usage is TRBV5-6 and J usage is TRBJ2-7; the TRBD1 assignment by TCRdb is unverifiable without DNA. Per the germline V gene, CDR1 is SGHDT and CDR2 is YYEEEE. This CDR3 contains 15 residues. CDR3 region: CASSGGTAPGYEQYF. The complete variable domain, with remaining parts taken from reference TRBV5-6 and TRBJ2-7, reads DAGVTQSPTHLIKTRGQQVTLRCSPKSGHDTVSWYQQALGQGPQFIFQYYEEEERQRGNFPDRFSGHQFPNYSSELNVNALLLGDSALYLCASSGGTAPGYEQYFGPGTRLTVT.

The chain recombines TRBV29-1 with TRBJ2-7; TCRdb's D gene call, TRBD1, goes unchecked for lack of DNA. CDR3 size: 18 residues. Germline V gene lookup returns CDR1 SQVTM and CDR2 ANQGSEA. CDR3 sequence: CSARGDANLGEEFHEQYF.

This chain connects TRBV3-1 to TRBJ2-3; TCRdb designates TRBD2, a call that cannot be tested without DNA. The CDR3 totals 16 residues. The germline V gene encodes CDR1 LGHDT and CDR2 YNNKEL (reference sequence). The CDR3 loop reads CASSHEAGPLSYTQYF.